The rows below give T cell receptor beta chains drawn from one sample of a study of blood T cell repertoires in COVID-19. Assay: immunoSEQ multiplex PCR; the TCRdb copy retains only in-frame clones and omits some. The table shows under 200,000 clones, with approximately 90% occurring only once. Sequencing used peripheral blood. These receptors came from a man in his late teens or twenties with COVID-19, enrolled during active disease. Both conserved end residues are part of each CDR3. A D gene is named only where the DNA matches it firmly. Clone size is shown for a subset of rows, as once, few, many or a class of expanded clone.

TRBJ2-7 | - | TRBV6-6 | TRBD1 | TGTGCCAGCAGTTCAGGGACAGGCCCCTACGAGCAGTACTTC | CASSSGTGPYEQYF
TRBJ2-5 | - | TRBV7-9 | - | TGTGCCAGCAGCTTATCGGGTGAGACCCAGTACTTC | CASSLSGETQYF
TRBJ2-7 | - | TRBV7-2 | TRBD2 | TGTGCCAGCAGCTTAACGCTAGCGGGAGGATGGTCCTACGAGCAGTACTTC | CASSLTLAGGWSYEQYF
TRBJ2-7 | - | TRBV18 | TRBD2 | TGTGCCAGCTCACCAACGAACGGGAGGTACGAGCAGTACTTC | CASSPTNGRYEQYF
TRBJ2-2 | - | TRBV27 | TRBD1 | TGTGCCAGCACCTACAGGGGCGGAACCGGGGAGCTGTTTTTT | CASTYRGGTGELFF
TRBJ1-1 | - | TRBV4-1 | - | TGCGCCAGCAGCCACGGGGGAATGAACACTGAAGCTTTCTTT | CASSHGGMNTEAFF
TRBJ2-7 | - | TRBV4-1 | - | TGCGCCAGCAGCCAAGACAGTAGGACTCCTTCCTACGAGCAGTACTTC | CASSQDSRTPSYEQYF
TRBJ2-7 | once | TRBV10-3 | TRBD2 | TGTGCCATCAGTGTTTCCGGGACTAGGGACTCCTACGAGCAGTACTTC | CAISVSGTRDSYEQYF
TRBJ2-7 | - | TRBV7-8 | TRBD2 | TGTGCCAGCAGCTTAGAACTAGCGCGTTCCTACGAGCAGTACTTC | CASSLELARSYEQYF
TRBJ2-1 | - | TRBV14 | TRBD2 | TGTGCCAGCAGCCAAGATCAAGGTAGCGGGTATCTCTCCTACAATGAGCAGTTCTTC | CASSQDQGSGYLSYNEQFF
TRBJ2-7 | - | TRBV7-8 | TRBD2 | TGTGCCAGCAGCTTAGGGGGACTAGCGGATATTGCCTACGAGCAGTACTTC | CASSLGGLADIAYEQYF
TRBJ2-3 | - | TRBV7-6 | TRBD2 | TGTGCCAGCAGCTCTTGGGGGGGACTAGCGGGAGATCCAGATACGCAGTATTTT | CASSSWGGLAGDPDTQYF
TRBJ2-1 | - | TRBV9 | TRBD2 | TGTGCCAGCAGCGTAGTCGCGACTAGCGTAAATGAGCAGTTCTTC | CASSVVATSVNEQFF
TRBJ2-1 | - | TRBV7-9 | TRBD2 | TGTGCCAGCAGCTCATCTAGCGGGAGGACCTACAATGAGCAGTTCTTC | CASSSSSGRTYNEQFF
TRBJ2-2 | - | TRBV4-3 | - | TGCGCCAGCAGCCAGGGGGAGGCCGGGGAGCTGTTTTTT | CASSQGEAGELFF
TRBJ1-5 | - | TRBV19 | TRBD1 | TGTGCCAGTAGCTGGACAGGGGAGAGCAATCAGCCCCAGCATTTT | CASSWTGESNQPQHF
TRBJ1-1 | - | TRBV11-2 | - | TGTGCCAGCAGCTTAGTGGGGCTTCGGAACACTGAAGCTTTCTTT | CASSLVGLRNTEAFF
TRBJ2-7 | - | TRBV10-3 | TRBD1 | TGTGCCATCAGGGCCTCCGGGACAGGAATCGAGCAGTACTTC | CAIRASGTGIEQYF
TRBJ2-7 | - | TRBV28 | TRBD1 | TGTGCCAGCAGTTTATTAGCGGGACAGGGGTCCTACGAGCAGTACTTC | CASSLLAGQGSYEQYF
TRBJ1-5 | - | TRBV28 | TRBD1 | TGTGCCAGCAGCAAGCCGGGACAGGGAAGCCAGCCCCAGCATTTT | CASSKPGQGSQPQHF